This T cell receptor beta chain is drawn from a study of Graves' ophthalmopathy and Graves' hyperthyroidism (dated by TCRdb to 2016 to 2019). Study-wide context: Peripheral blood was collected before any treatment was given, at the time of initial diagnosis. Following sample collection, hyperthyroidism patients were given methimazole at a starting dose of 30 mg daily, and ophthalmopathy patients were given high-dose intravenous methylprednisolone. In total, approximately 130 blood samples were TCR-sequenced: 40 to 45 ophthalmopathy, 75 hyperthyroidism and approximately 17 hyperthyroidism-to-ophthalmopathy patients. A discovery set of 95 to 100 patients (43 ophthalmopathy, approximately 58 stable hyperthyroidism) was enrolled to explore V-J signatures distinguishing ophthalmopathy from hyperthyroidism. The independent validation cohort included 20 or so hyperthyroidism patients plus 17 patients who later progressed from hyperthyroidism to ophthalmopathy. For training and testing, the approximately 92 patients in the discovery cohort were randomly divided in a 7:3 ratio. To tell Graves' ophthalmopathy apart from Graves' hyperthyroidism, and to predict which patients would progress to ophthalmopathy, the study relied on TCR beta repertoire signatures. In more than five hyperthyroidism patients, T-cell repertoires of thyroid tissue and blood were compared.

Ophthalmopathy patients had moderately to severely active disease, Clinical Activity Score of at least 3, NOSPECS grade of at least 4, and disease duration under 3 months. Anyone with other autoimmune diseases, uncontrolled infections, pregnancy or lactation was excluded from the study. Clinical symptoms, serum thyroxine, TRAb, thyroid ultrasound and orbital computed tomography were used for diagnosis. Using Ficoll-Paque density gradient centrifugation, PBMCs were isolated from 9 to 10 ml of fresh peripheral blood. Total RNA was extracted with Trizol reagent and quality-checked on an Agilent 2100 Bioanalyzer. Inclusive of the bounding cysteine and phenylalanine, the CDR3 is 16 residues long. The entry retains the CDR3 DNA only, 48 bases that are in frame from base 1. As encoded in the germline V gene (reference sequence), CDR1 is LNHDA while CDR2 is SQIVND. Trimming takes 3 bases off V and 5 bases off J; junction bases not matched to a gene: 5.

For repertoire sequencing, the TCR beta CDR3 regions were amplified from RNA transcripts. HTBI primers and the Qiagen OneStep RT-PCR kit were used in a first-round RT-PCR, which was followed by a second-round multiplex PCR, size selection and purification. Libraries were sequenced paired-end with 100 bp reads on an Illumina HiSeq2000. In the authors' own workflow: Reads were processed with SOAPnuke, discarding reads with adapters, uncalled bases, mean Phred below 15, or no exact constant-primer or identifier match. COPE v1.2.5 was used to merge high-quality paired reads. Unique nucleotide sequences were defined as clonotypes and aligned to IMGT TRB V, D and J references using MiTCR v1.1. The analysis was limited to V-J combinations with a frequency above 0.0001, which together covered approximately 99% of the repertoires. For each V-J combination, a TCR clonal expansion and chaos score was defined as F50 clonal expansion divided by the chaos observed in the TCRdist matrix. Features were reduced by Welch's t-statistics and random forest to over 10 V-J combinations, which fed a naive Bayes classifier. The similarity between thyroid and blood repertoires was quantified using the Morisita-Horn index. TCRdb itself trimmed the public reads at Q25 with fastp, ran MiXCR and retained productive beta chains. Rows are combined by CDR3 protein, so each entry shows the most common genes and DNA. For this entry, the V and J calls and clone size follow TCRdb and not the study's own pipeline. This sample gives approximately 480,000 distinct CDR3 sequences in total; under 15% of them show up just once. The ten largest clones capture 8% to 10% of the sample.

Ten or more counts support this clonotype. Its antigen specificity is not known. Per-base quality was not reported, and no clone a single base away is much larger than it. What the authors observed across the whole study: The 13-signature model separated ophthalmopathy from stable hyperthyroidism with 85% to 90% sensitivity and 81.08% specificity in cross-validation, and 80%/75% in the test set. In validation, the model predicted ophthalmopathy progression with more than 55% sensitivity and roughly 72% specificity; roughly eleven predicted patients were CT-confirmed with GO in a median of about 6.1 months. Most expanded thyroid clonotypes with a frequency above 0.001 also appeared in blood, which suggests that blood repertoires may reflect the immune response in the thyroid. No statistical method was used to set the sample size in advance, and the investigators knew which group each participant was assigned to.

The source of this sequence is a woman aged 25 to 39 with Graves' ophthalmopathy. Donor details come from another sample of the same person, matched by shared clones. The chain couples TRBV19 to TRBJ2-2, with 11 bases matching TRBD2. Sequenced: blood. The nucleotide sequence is TGTGCCAGTAGTATCCGACTAGCGGGGAGGACCGGGGAGCTGTTTTTT. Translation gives CASSIRLAGRTGELFF. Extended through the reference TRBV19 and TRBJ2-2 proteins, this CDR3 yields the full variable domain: DGGITQSPKYLFRKEGQNVTLSCEQNLNHDAMYWYRQDPGQGLRLIYYSQIVNDFQKGDIAEGYSVSREKKESFPLTVTSAQKNPTAFYLCASSIRLAGRTGELFFGEGSRLTVL.